These T cell receptor beta chains were read from a single sample in a study of a mutant IDH1 vaccine in newly diagnosed glioma. Libraries were prepared by immunoSEQ multiplex PCR; TCRdb keeps only in-frame clonotypes and omits some of them. This repertoire shows under 13,000 clones, roughly 88% found once; its top ten account for around 5.3%. The antigens these receptors bind are not known. The sample was PBMCs, taken from a glioma patient whose treatment included an IDH1 peptide vaccine. The receptors stem from a woman in her 40s with glioma. Some clones in this sample may be carry-over from other donors' samples. Each CDR3 is given with its conserved first and last residue. Each record gives: CDR3 DNA, CDR3 protein, D gene, J gene, V gene, clone size. A D gene is named only where the DNA matches it firmly. A clone size is listed for some rows: how often the clone was seen (once, few, many), or a class if it is expanded.

TGTGCCAGCAGTGGATATGGGCAGCGAGAGTACGAGCAGTACTTC CASSGYGQREYEQYF . TRBJ2-7 TRBV28 .
TGTGCCAGCAGCGCTAGACTAGCGGGGGGCGATACGCAGTATTTT CASSARLAGGDTQYF TRBD2 TRBJ2-3 TRBV5-5 .
TGTGCCAGCAGCCCCATCGGGACTATCTCCGGGGAGCTGTTTTTT CASSPIGTISGELFF TRBD2 TRBJ2-2 TRBV7-9 .
TGTGCCAGTAGAAGGGGCAACAATCAGCCCCAGCATTTT CASRRGNNQPQHF . TRBJ1-5 TRBV19 .
TGTGCCAGCAGTTTAGTAAGGGCTGATCAGCCCCAGCATTTT CASSLVRADQPQHF . TRBJ1-5 TRBV27 .
TGTGCCTGGAAAGGCCACCCGCCCTCCTACGAGAAGTACTTC CAWKGHPPSYEKYF . TRBJ2-7 TRBV30 .
TGTGCCAGCTCACCTTGGGCGGGAGGGGAGAACAATGAGCAGTTCTTC CASSPWAGGENNEQFF TRBD2 TRBJ2-1 TRBV18 .
TGTGCCAGCGGAAAGACGAACACCGGGGAGCTGTTTTTT CASGKTNTGELFF . TRBJ2-2 TRBV11-2 .
TGTGCCAGCAGACCACCCGGGACTTCGCCCTACAATGAGCAGTTCTTC CASRPPGTSPYNEQFF . TRBJ2-1 TRBV2 .
TGTGCCAGCAGCTTAGTAGCGGGGGGGCTTTACAATGAGCAGTTCTTC CASSLVAGGLYNEQFF TRBD2 TRBJ2-1 TRBV7-6 .
TGTGCCAGCAGGGACAGCCGCACCGGGGAGCTGTTTTTT CASRDSRTGELFF . TRBJ2-2 TRBV6-4 .
TGTGCCAGCAGGACCCAGGACAGGGGCTATGGCTACACCTTC CASRTQDRGYGYTF TRBD1 TRBJ1-2 TRBV6-1 .
TGTGCCAGTAGTAAGGGAGGACTAGCGGGAGTAAACGAGCAGTACTTC CASSKGGLAGVNEQYF TRBD2 TRBJ2-7 TRBV19 .
TGTGCCAGCAGCCGCGGACGGAACACTGAAGCTTTCTTT CASSRGRNTEAFF . TRBJ1-1 TRBV4-2 .
TGTGCCAGCAGCCCCCGGGGGCTAGCGGGAGGTTACGAGCAGTACTTC CASSPRGLAGGYEQYF . TRBJ2-7 TRBV21-1 .
TGTGCCAGCAGCCTGGATTGGGAGGAGACCCAGTACTTC CASSLDWEETQYF . TRBJ2-5 TRBV11-1 .
TGTGCCAGCAGAGCGGGACTGGGAGATGGCTACACCTTC CASRAGLGDGYTF . TRBJ1-2 TRBV2 .
TGCGCCAGCAGCTCTGGACAGGTAGCAACTAATGAAAAACTGTTTTTT CASSSGQVATNEKLFF TRBD1 TRBJ1-4 TRBV5-1 .
TGCGCCAGCAGCTTGGTTAGCGGGGGGGCCCACGAGCAGTACTTC CASSLVSGGAHEQYF TRBD2 TRBJ2-7 TRBV5-1 .
TGTGCCAGCAGTTACGGAGGGGAGAACACTGAAGCTTTCTTT CASSYGGENTEAFF . TRBJ1-1 TRBV6-6 .
TGTGCCAGCAGCCCACCCATTTCAGGGCATGAGCAGTTCTTC CASSPPISGHEQFF . TRBJ2-1 TRBV11-2 .
TGTGCCAGCAGCTGGGTGGGACTTCTCGGGGATACGCAGTATTTT CASSWVGLLGDTQYF . TRBJ2-3 TRBV11-2 .
TGTGCCAGCAGTCCCCAGACTAGCGGGAGGGGGTATGAGCAGTTCTTC CASSPQTSGRGYEQFF TRBD2 TRBJ2-1 TRBV27 once
TGTGCCAGCAGGCCGGGGGGAGCGAACACTGAAGCTTTCTTT CASRPGGANTEAFF . TRBJ1-1 TRBV27 .
TGTGCTAGTGGTTTGGTACGGGGCAGGGTCTCTGAAGCTTTCTTT CASGLVRGRVSEAFF . TRBJ1-1 TRBV12-5 .
TGTGCCACCAGCAGAGATCAGGGCTCCTACGAGCAGTACTTC CATSRDQGSYEQYF . TRBJ2-7 TRBV15 .
TGCGCCAGCAGCCCTGGAGGTCAGATCAATGAGCAGTTCTTC CASSPGGQINEQFF . TRBJ2-1 TRBV5-1 .